Presented here are 4 T cell receptor beta chains from one specimen sequenced in a study of cytomegalovirus exposure and HLA in healthy donors. Amplification used 60 Vbeta primers and 13 Jbeta primers. The assay was immunoSEQ multiplex PCR, and TCRdb's table has in-frame clones only and misses some. The sample shows about 150,000 clones, approximately 75% of them seen only once. Sequenced sample: PBMCs. The origin of the receptors is a man between 18 and 35 years old in good health and CMV-seronegative.

The V and J genes are TRBV10-3 and TRBJ1-2, with 7 bases aligning to TRBD1. CDR1 is ENHRY and CDR2 is SYGVKD in the germline V gene. This CDR3 is 13 amino acids long. V lost 3 bases and J lost 7; bases outside the gene matches: 5. This CDR3 reads CAISDRQGSGYTF. In DNA, the CDR3 is TGTGCCATCAGTGATCGACAGGGCTCTGGCTACACCTTC.

This clone appeared once. The V gene is TRBV7-6, the J gene TRBJ1-1; D remains ambiguous. The CDR3 spans 14 residues. V was clipped by 2 bases and J by 4 bases, with 11 bases between them. In germline, CDR1 is SGHVS, CDR2 FNYEAQ. CDR3 sequence: CASSLPVGGTEAFF. DNA for the CDR3: TGTGCCAGCAGCTTACCTGTCGGCGGCACTGAAGCTTTCTTT. The full variable domain, with the rest looked up from reference TRBV7-6 and TRBJ1-1, is GAGVSQSPRYKVTKRGQDVALRCDPISGHVSLYWYRQALGQGPEFLTYFNYEAQQDKSGLPNDRFSAERPEGSISTLTIQRTEQRDSAMYRCASSLPVGGTEAFFGQGTRLTVV.

The chain carries TRBV30 and TRBJ1-2; D is perhaps TRBD1 (6 bases). The CDR3 extends over 10 amino acids. Germline values: CDR1 GTSNPN, CDR2 SVGIG (reference sequence). The V gene lost 3 bases and the J gene lost 8 bases, with 7 bases spanning the gap. In nucleotides, the CDR3 is TGTGCCTGGAGCACAGGGGGCTACACCTTC. It yields the protein CAWSTGGYTF.

V is TRBV19 and J is TRBJ2-1; possibly TRBD1 for D (6 bases). CDR3 length equals 14 residues. V lost 7 bases and J lost 7, with 17 bases in between. Looked up from germline, CDR1 is LNHDA and CDR2 is SQIVND (reference sequence). In DNA form, the CDR3 reads TGTGCCAGTACCTCCAGGGGACCTGGAAATGAGCAGTTCTTC. Amino acids: CASTSRGPGNEQFF.